Listed here is a single T cell receptor beta chain. Repertoires were generated with immunoSEQ multiplex PCR, while TCRdb's copy carries only in-frame clones and drops some. The sample has under 95,000 clones, 84% seen once. The data were obtained in a study of control samples from healthy donors and cancer patients. The receptor comes from a middle-aged man in good health. The sequenced sample was blood.

In DNA, the CDR3 is TGTGCCCAAATTACCCGCGGCACCGGGGAGCTGTTTTTT. This gives the protein CAQITRGTGELFF. The V call is TRBV30, the J call TRBJ2-2; D is unclear. V was shortened by 8 bases and J by 4 bases, with 14 bases between the two germline ends. The CDR3 consists of 13 residues. Germline V CDR1 and CDR2: GTSNPN, SVGIG (reference sequence). The full variable domain, with the rest looked up from reference TRBV30 and TRBJ2-2, is SQTIHQWPATLVQPVGSPLSLECTVEGTSNPNLYWYRQAAGRGLQLLFYSVGIGQISSEVPQNLSASRPQDRQFILSSKKLLLSDSGFYLCAQITRGTGELFFGEGSRLTVL.